The rows below give T cell receptor beta chains drawn from one sample of a study of cytotoxic CD8 clonotypes in ibrutinib-treated CLL. Profiling relied on immunoSEQ multiplex PCR, and the TCRdb table lists in-frame clones only, not all of them. The sample holds 150,000 or so clones, 70% to 85% seen once. The sample in question was PBMCs, obtained after 24 months of ibrutinib treatment. The receptors derive from a human donor with chronic lymphocytic leukemia. The CDR3 runs from the conserved cysteine through the conserved F or W.

CDR3aa: CAWSPGPSGEQFF
v_gene: TRBV30
len: 13
j_gene: TRBJ2-1

CDR3aa: CASSLDRRMEETQYF
v_gene: TRBV7-8
len: 15
j_gene: TRBJ2-5

CDR3aa: CASSRKLATGELFF
v_gene: TRBV4-3
len: 14
j_gene: TRBJ2-2

CDR3aa: CAWSVLPRSQGYEQYF
v_gene: TRBV30
len: 16
j_gene: TRBJ2-7

CDR3aa: CASSLVQQDSNTEAFF
v_gene: TRBV5-1
len: 16
j_gene: TRBJ1-1

CDR3aa: CASSPTPNTEAFF
v_gene: TRBV7-6
len: 13
j_gene: TRBJ1-1

CDR3aa: CAISGYSGTPTYEQYF
v_gene: TRBV10-3
len: 16
j_gene: TRBJ2-7

CDR3aa: CASSLAGLAGVETQYF
v_gene: TRBV7-2
len: 16
j_gene: TRBJ2-5

CDR3aa: CASSLLDRGSGNTIYF
v_gene: TRBV5-5
len: 16
j_gene: TRBJ1-3

CDR3aa: CASSPYYTSGRSGQETQYF
v_gene: TRBV18
len: 19
j_gene: TRBJ2-5

CDR3aa: CASSAGQGAYGYTF
v_gene: TRBV5-1
len: 14
j_gene: TRBJ1-2

CDR3aa: CASSSDRGSNQPQHF
v_gene: TRBV6-5
len: 15
j_gene: TRBJ1-5

CDR3aa: CASSELAGGQETQYF
v_gene: TRBV6-1
len: 15
j_gene: TRBJ2-5

CDR3aa: CASSLASLKETQYF
v_gene: TRBV7-2
len: 14
j_gene: TRBJ2-5

CDR3aa: CASSFEGLTEAFF
v_gene: TRBV5-1
len: 13
j_gene: TRBJ1-1

CDR3aa: CASSALGAGELFF
v_gene: TRBV9
len: 13
j_gene: TRBJ2-2

CDR3aa: CAWARQPGNQPQHF
v_gene: TRBV30
len: 14
j_gene: TRBJ1-5

CDR3aa: CASSKEWTGGYSGNTIYF
v_gene: TRBV21-1
len: 18
j_gene: TRBJ1-3

CDR3aa: CARSLKQGRYQETQYF
v_gene: TRBV5-3
len: 16
j_gene: TRBJ2-5

CDR3aa: CASSLFHAVTNTEAFF
v_gene: TRBV7-6
len: 16
j_gene: TRBJ1-1

CDR3aa: CASSYAGQGTDTQYF
v_gene: TRBV6-6
len: 15
j_gene: TRBJ2-3

CDR3aa: CASSLTGGQETQYF
v_gene: TRBV5-4
len: 14
j_gene: TRBJ2-5

CDR3aa: CATSLGGGEQYF
v_gene: TRBV15
len: 12
j_gene: TRBJ2-7

CDR3aa: CASQAGGNTEAFF
v_gene: TRBV19
len: 13
j_gene: TRBJ1-1

CDR3aa: CASRDRTSSMTNEQFF
v_gene: TRBV2
len: 16
j_gene: TRBJ2-1

CDR3aa: CASSTVLNYGYTF
v_gene: TRBV19
len: 13
j_gene: TRBJ1-2

CDR3aa: CASSPLDRYQETQYF
v_gene: TRBV5-1
len: 15
j_gene: TRBJ2-5